The TCR beta chain described here comes from a study of TIL therapy for anti-PD-1-resistant metastatic lung cancer (dated by TCRdb to about 2021). With respect to the entire study: Tumors were collected before any PD-1/PD-L1 blockade, after which patients were given nivolumab, and patients who progressed were given lymphodepletion, an infusion of expanded TIL and IL-2. Enrolled patients had a median age of around 51 years (range 38-75) and a median tumor PD-L1 proportion score of approximately 6.2%. The cohort was composed predominantly of lung adenocarcinoma, with a handful of EGFR-mutant and two ALK-rearranged tumors included, and half of patients were identified as current or former smokers. A median non-synonymous tumor mutation burden of around 1.4 mutations per megabase was determined across the cohort by whole-exome sequencing. Tumor and peripheral blood T cell receptor beta sequencing was used to track clonotypes across tumor, expanded TIL product and serial blood samples. The research as a whole found: The baseline peripheral repertoire was partially replaced by infused TIL clonotypes, which then decayed over months, and no apparent association between persistence and response was found. The cohort was highly selected, including more treatment-naive, never-smoker and oncogene-addicted patients than is typical, which limits generalizability. The study protocol defined all tumor marker inferences as exploratory.

Using bias-controlled multiplex PCR with the immunoSEQ v3 hsTCRB kit, the TCR beta CDR3 regions were amplified from genomic DNA. TCR libraries were sequenced on an Illumina NextSeq 500 to approximately 2 million read pairs for survey level or roughly 4.5-6 million for deep level. The source study handled its data this way. The immunoSEQ Analyzer software assigned V, D and J genes, filtered out non-productive sequences, and reported clonality. Repertoires of infused TIL and blood were compared using productive Simpson clonality and the Morisita overlap index of productive TRB rearrangements. Absolute clonotype counts in blood were estimated as lymphocyte count times CD3+ fraction times the clone's productive frequency. TCRdb took over this immuneACCESS table, retaining in-frame rearrangements with V and J assigned. Such tables are incomplete; in checked studies, under half of the missing clones stem from an unresolved V gene, and the remainder is unexplained. V and J calls and clone size follow that table, whereas D and trimming were derived from the DNA. This sample lists 45,000 to 75,000 clones; under 75% were detected once. About 6.3% of the sample rests with the top ten.

The CDR3 has 15 amino acids, counting the end cysteine and phenylalanine. Of all the DNA, just the CDR3 is kept, 45 bases in frame from base 1. The germline V gene encodes CDR1 MDHEN and CDR2 SYDVKM. The trim is 7 bases for V and 3 bases for J, with a gap of 16 bases between the germline ends. The sample holds a few counts of this clone. There is no known antigen for this receptor. The record has no base qualities; no much larger clone is one base away. The time point label corresponds to: pre-treatment sample, taken before nivolumab and TIL therapy. Adults with stage 4 NSCLC were enrolled in a dual-center phase I trial from October 2017 to early 2020. Samples came from a single-arm, open-label phase I trial of tumor-infiltrating lymphocyte therapy with nivolumab in advanced non-small cell lung cancer. Mononuclear cells from blood collected in EDTA tubes were isolated on a Ficoll gradient and snap-frozen as pellets, and DNA was then extracted using a Qiagen mini-prep kit.

The sequence was collected from a person between 30 and 79 years old with non-small cell lung cancer. The chain couples TRBV28 to TRBJ1-5; matching of 6 bases hints at TRBD1 as the D gene. The source material was blood, sampled at baseline. The CDR3 loop reads CASTPPRGHNQPQHF. The sequence in DNA is TGTGCCAGCACTCCTCCCCGGGGGCACAATCAGCCCCAGCATTTT.